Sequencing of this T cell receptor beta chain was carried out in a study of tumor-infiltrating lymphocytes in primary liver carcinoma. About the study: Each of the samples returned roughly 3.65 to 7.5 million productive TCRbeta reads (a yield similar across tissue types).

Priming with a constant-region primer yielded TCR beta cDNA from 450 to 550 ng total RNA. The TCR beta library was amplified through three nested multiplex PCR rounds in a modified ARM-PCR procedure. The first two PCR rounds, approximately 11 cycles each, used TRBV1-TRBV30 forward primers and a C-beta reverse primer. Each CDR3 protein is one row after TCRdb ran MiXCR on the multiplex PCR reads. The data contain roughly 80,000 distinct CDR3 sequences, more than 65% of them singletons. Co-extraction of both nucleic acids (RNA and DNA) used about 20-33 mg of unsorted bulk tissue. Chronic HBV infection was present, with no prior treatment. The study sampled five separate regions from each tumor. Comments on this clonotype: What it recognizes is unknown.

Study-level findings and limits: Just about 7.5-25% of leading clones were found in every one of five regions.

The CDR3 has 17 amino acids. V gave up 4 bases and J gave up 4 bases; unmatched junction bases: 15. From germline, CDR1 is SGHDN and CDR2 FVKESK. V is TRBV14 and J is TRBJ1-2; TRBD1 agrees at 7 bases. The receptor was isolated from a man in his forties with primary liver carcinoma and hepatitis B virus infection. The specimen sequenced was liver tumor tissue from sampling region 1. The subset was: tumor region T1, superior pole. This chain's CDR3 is CASSRAGALGQLYGYTF. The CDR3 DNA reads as TGTGCCAGCAGCCGAGCGGGGGCCCTGGGACAGCTCTATGGCTACACCTTC.